Presented here are 27 T cell receptor beta chains from one specimen sequenced in a study of identical twins. TCRdb reprocessed the 5' RACE reads via MiXCR and lists one record per CDR3 protein. Of roughly 470,000 distinct CDR3 sequences listed, approximately 15% are singletons. These data were also reused for a study on yellow fever vaccine responses in identical twins.

Sequenced: CD4+ T cells sorted from blood. The receptors shown here come from a woman between 18 and 29 years old in good health.

The sample holds a few counts of this clonotype. The chain is built from TRBV20-1 and TRBJ1-5, with 9 bases matching TRBD1. Trimming removed 3 bases from V and 0 bases from J; junction bases left unmatched: 3. The CDR3 extends over 15 amino acids. Looked up from germline, CDR1 is DFQATT and CDR2 is SNEGSKA (reference sequence). The CDR3 sequence: CSASTGGLSNQPQHF. CDR3 coding DNA: TGCAGTGCTAGTACAGGGGGCCTTAGCAATCAGCCCCAGCATTTT.

The chain uses TRBV7-9 and TRBJ2-7, with D possibly TRBD2 on 7 matching bases. The V gene's germline CDR1 is SEHNR and CDR2 FQNEAQ (reference sequence). The CDR3 loop spans 14 amino acids. Trimming took 5 bases from V and 5 from J, leaving 16 bases between them. The CDR3 region has the DNA TGTGCCAGCAGCGTGGGGGGGGCTAGTAACGAGCAGTACTTC. Translated: CASSVGGASNEQYF.

This chain connects TRBV5-1 to TRBJ2-1; tentatively, D is TRBD1 or TRBD2 (6 bases each). The CDR3 totals 15 residues. Trimming left V 2 bases short and J 6 bases short, with 15 bases between. CDR1 and CDR2 from the germline V gene are SGHRS and YFSETQ. The DNA of the CDR3 is TGCGCCAGCAGCTTTTCGGGGGCCTCGGGCAATGAGCAGTTCTTC. It translates to CASSFSGASGNEQFF.

V and J are TRBV30 and TRBJ2-7; D ambiguous. The V and J ends lost 2 bases and 2 bases respectively, with 7 bases between them. CDR3 length equals 12 residues. Per germline, CDR1 GTSNPN and CDR2 SVGIG (reference sequence). The DNA for the CDR3 is TGTGCCTGGAGTAGCTTGCCCTACGAGCAGTACTTC. The encoded protein is CAWSSLPYEQYF.

This chain connects TRBV4-2 to TRBJ2-1, with D maybe TRBD1 (8 bases). The V end lost 5 bases, the J end lost 1 base, and 18 bases lay between the germline ends. The germline gives CDR1 LGHNA, CDR2 YNFKEQ. This CDR3 has 17 residues. In DNA form, the CDR3 reads TGTGCCAGCAGCTCCCGACAGGGGAGGGAGTCCTACAATGAGCAGTTCTTC. Protein: CASSSRQGRESYNEQFF.

This clonotype was recorded many times. V and J are TRBV7-2 and TRBJ1-5, with TRBD1 matching 9 bases. V was clipped by 5 bases and J by 0 bases; unmatched bases: 5. The CDR3 loop spans 16 amino acids. Germline CDR1 SGHTA, CDR2 FQGNSA. The DNA for the CDR3 is TGTGCCAGCAGCCCAGGGACAGGGCCTAGCAATCAGCCCCAGCATTTT. It codes for CASSPGTGPSNQPQHF.

The sample holds a few counts of this clonotype. The gene calls are TRBV7-2 and TRBJ2-4; 7 bases match TRBD1. CDR1 is SGHTA and CDR2 is FQGNSA in the germline V gene. CDR3 length equals 16 residues. J lost 0 bases, V lost 5 bases, and 7 bases had no gene match. This CDR3 reads CASSNGTALAKNIQYF. Written as DNA, the CDR3 is TGTGCCAGCAGCAATGGGACAGCTCTAGCCAAAAACATTCAGTACTTC.

The chain links TRBV11-2 to TRBJ2-3, with D possibly called TRBD1 or TRBD2 (5 bases each). Germline loops: CDR1 SGHAT, CDR2 FQNNGV. This CDR3 has 14 amino acids. Trimming shortened V by 3 bases and J by 2 bases, and 9 bases separated the two germline ends. In DNA form, the CDR3 reads TGTGCCAGCAGCTTCGGGACCCCCACAGATACGCAGTATTTT. Translated: CASSFGTPTDTQYF. The variable domain in full, completed from reference TRBV11-2 and TRBJ2-3, reads EAGVAQSPRYKIIEKRQSVAFWCNPISGHATLYWYQQILGQGPKLLIQFQNNGVVDDSQLPKDRFSAERLKGVDSTLKIQPAKLEDSAVYLCASSFGTPTDTQYFGPGTRLTVL.

J is TRBJ2-1 and V is TRBV28; TRBD1 might be the D (5 bases). CDR1 is MDHEN and CDR2 is SYDVKM in the germline V gene. This CDR3 contains 12 residues. V lost 3 bases, J lost 7 bases, and 7 bases lay in between. DNA for the CDR3: TGTGCCAGCAGTTTCAGGGTTAATGAGCAGTTCTTC. It is translated as CASSFRVNEQFF.

The table lists this clonotype with a few counts. The V and J genes are TRBV6-2 or TRBV6-3 and TRBJ2-7, with no clear D. V shed 0 bases and J shed 7 bases, with 7 bases lying between them. Germline CDR1 MNHEY, CDR2 SVGEGT. The CDR3 runs to 12 residues. The CDR3 DNA is TGTGCCAGCAGTTACTCTCTGGGGGAGCAGTACTTC. Protein sequence: CASSYSLGEQYF.

As to this clonotype: Just one base apart from a much larger clone, this may be a read error. CDR3 coding DNA: TGTGCCCGCAGCTCTAGCGGGGGGGCCAGAAGCTCCTACAATGAGCAGTTCTTC. Amino acid sequence: CARSSSGGARSSYNEQFF. The chain couples TRBV13 to TRBJ2-1, with 12 bases that match TRBD2. The CDR3 is 18 amino acids. Per the germline V gene, CDR1 is PRHDT and CDR2 is FYEKMQ (reference sequence).

The sample holds many counts of this clonotype. The chain employs TRBV6-5 and TRBJ2-1, with D hard to call. The CDR3 spans 15 residues. Germline CDR1 reads MNHEY; CDR2 reads SVGAGI. The V gene lost 0 bases and the J gene lost 13 bases, with 19 bases spanning the gap. CDR3 DNA sequence: TGTGCCAGCAGTTACTCCCCCTCAGTTGGGCAGTCCCAGTTCTTC. Translation gives CASSYSPSVGQSQFF.

The chain has TRBV10-3 and TRBJ2-2; D may correspond to TRBD1 or TRBD2 (5 bases each). Trimming cost V 3 bases and J 6 bases, with 11 bases left between them. CDR1 is ENHRY and CDR2 is SYGVKD in the germline V gene. The CDR3 has 14 residues. The CDR3 nucleotides are TGTGCCATCAGTGACATCAGGGACCCCGGGGAGCTGTTTTTT. It encodes CAISDIRDPGELFF.

This chain joins TRBV11-2 and TRBJ2-7; 7 bases agree with TRBD2. Unmatched junction bases numbered 21, after V lost 3 bases and J lost 4 bases. Germline CDR1 and CDR2: SGHAT and FQNNGV. The CDR3 is made up of 19 amino acids. The CDR3 DNA sequence: TGTGCCAGCAGCTTCAACCTTGCGAAGGAGCGGGACCTACCATACGAGCAGTACTTC. It encodes CASSFNLAKERDLPYEQYF.

The chain couples TRBV12-3 or TRBV12-4 to TRBJ2-1; TRBD2 agrees at 12 bases. The V segment lost 4 bases and the J segment 5 bases; nucleotides outside the gene matches: 3. This CDR3 region has 15 residues. The CDR3 DNA follows: TGTGCCAGCAGTTGGACTAGCGGGGTAAACAATGAGCAGTTCTTC. Encoded protein: CASSWTSGVNNEQFF.

This clonotype came up a few times. The V call is TRBV13, the J call TRBJ1-4, with D unresolved. The length of the CDR3 is 14 residues. V was clipped by 6 bases and J by 8 bases, with 16 bases between them. Germline lookup yields CDR1 PRHDT and CDR2 FYEKMQ (reference sequence). CDR3 protein: CASSSHPIREKLFF. The CDR3 nucleotides read TGTGCCAGCAGTTCCCACCCTATCCGGGAAAAACTGTTTTTT.

In this sample, this clonotype turned up a few times. V usage is TRBV28 and J usage is TRBJ2-5, with D possibly being TRBD2 (6 bases). The germline V gene has CDR1 MDHEN and CDR2 SYDVKM. The CDR3 covers 14 residues. V was cut by 5 bases and J by 7 bases, with 17 bases left in between. The CDR3: CASSPRDGVGTQYF. The CDR3 nucleotides are TGTGCCAGCAGTCCGCGGGACGGAGTCGGGACCCAGTACTTC.

This chain uses TRBV10-3 with TRBJ2-7, with 11 bases lining up with TRBD2. CDR3 size: 15 residues. Germline V CDR1 and CDR2: ENHRY, SYGVKD. V trimming: 7 bases; J trimming: 4 bases; junction bases outside the gene matches: 9. The CDR3 sequence is CAIKGTSGSTYEQYF. In nucleotides, the CDR3 is TGTGCCATCAAGGGAACTAGCGGGAGTACGTACGAGCAGTACTTC.

Ten or more counts support this clonotype. This chain joins TRBV10-3 and TRBJ2-3; 7 bases are a match to TRBD2. The CDR3 consists of 12 residues. Germline loops: CDR1 ENHRY, CDR2 SYGVKD. V gave up 6 bases and J gave up 3 bases; unmatched junction bases: 0. This CDR3 reads CAISGRTDTQYF. The CDR3 DNA follows: TGTGCCATCAGCGGGAGGACAGATACGCAGTATTTT.

This clonotype came up a few times. This chain joins TRBV6-1 and TRBJ2-7; TRBD1 aligns across 7 bases. Germline values: CDR1 MNHNS, CDR2 SASEGT. There are 12 residues in the CDR3. The ends lost 6 bases at V and 6 bases at J; junction bases unmatched: 5. The CDR3 is CASRRNRGEQYF. Written as DNA, the CDR3 is TGTGCCAGCAGGCGGAACAGGGGCGAGCAGTACTTC.

The chain combines TRBV6-5 with TRBJ2-7, with 7 nucleotides matching TRBD2. V was pared by 4 bases and J by 1 base, with 7 bases of the junction left unmatched. This CDR3 is 15 amino acids long. The germline V gene has CDR1 MNHEY and CDR2 SVGAGI. CDR3 DNA: TGTGCCAGCAGTTTGAACGCGGGAGCATCCTACGAGCAGTACTTC. Amino acid sequence: CASSLNAGASYEQYF.

The chain combines TRBV29-1 with TRBJ2-1; D remains ambiguous. This CDR3 comprises 10 residues. Deletions cut 8 bases from V and 5 bases from J, with 7 bases between. CDR1 and CDR2 (germline): SQVTM, ANQGSEA. This CDR3 reads CSFADNEQFF. CDR3 sequence (DNA): TGCAGCTTTGCCGACAATGAGCAGTTCTTC.

This clonotype was recorded a few times. The genes are TRBV7-2 and TRBJ2-3; D is undetermined. Germline V gene sequence: CDR1 SGHTA, CDR2 FQGNSA. V gave up 4 bases and J gave up 1 base, with 9 bases separating them. The CDR3 is made up of 14 amino acids. Written as DNA, the CDR3 is TGTGCCAGCAGCTCCAGTGCGGGCACAGATACGCAGTATTTT. This codes for CASSSSAGTDTQYF.

CDR3 in amino acids: CASSSSGRYEQYF. In DNA, the CDR3 is TGTGCCAGCAGTTCATCAGGAAGATACGAGCAGTACTTC. This chain joins TRBV12-3 or TRBV12-4 and TRBJ2-7; D not resolved. The CDR3 totals 13 residues. V was clipped by 4 bases and J by 4 bases, with 11 bases between them.

The chain links TRBV25-1 to TRBJ2-3; perhaps TRBD1 as D (5 bases). V was shortened by 6 bases and J by 0 bases, with 13 bases between the two germline ends. The germline V gene encodes CDR1 MGHDK and CDR2 SYGVNS. This CDR3 has 15 amino acids. CDR3 loop: CASSRVTTSTDTQYF. CDR3 sequence (DNA): TGTGCCAGCAGCAGGGTCACAACTAGCACAGATACGCAGTATTTT.

The V gene is TRBV6-5, the J gene TRBJ2-1, with 11 bases aligning to TRBD2. This CDR3 is 17 amino acids long. V shed 2 bases and J 5 bases; nucleotides not matched to a gene: 8. Germline V gives CDR1 MNHEY, CDR2 SVGAGI. Here the CDR3 reads CASSYRLSGGGDNEQFF. As DNA, the CDR3 is TGTGCCAGCAGTTACCGCCTTAGCGGGGGGGGTGACAATGAGCAGTTCTTC.

The chain links TRBV7-3 to TRBJ1-3, with D possibly matching TRBD1 (6 bases). Trimming removed 11 bases at V and 2 bases at J, with 10 bases between. CDR1 and CDR2 (germline): SGHTA, FQGTGA. The CDR3 covers 12 residues. CDR3 loop: CAPRTAGNTIYF. The DNA of the CDR3 is TGTGCCCCTAGGACAGCTGGAAACACCATATATTTT.